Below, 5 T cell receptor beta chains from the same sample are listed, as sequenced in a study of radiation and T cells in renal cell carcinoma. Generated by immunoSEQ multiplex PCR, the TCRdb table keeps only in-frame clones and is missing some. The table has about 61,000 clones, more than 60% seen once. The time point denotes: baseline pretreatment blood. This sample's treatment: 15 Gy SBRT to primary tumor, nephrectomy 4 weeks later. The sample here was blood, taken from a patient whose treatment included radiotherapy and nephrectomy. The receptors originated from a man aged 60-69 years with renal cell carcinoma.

CDR3 DNA: TGCGCCAGCAGCTCCGAACCCACAGGGGGCAGAGGGTTCTTC. This codes for CASSSEPTGGRGFF. The rearrangement links TRBV5-1 to TRBJ2-1, with 9 bases lining up with TRBD1. The CDR3 runs to 14 residues. The V segment lost 3 bases and the J segment 15 bases; nucleotides outside the gene matches: 13. The germline gives CDR1 SGHRS, CDR2 YFSETQ.

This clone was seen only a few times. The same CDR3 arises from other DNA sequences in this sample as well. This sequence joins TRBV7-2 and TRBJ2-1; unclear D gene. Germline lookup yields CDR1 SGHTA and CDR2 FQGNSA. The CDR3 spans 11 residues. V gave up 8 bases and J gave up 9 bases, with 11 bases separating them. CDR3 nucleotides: TGTGCCAGCTCCAACCTTGGTGAGCAGTTCTTC. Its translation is CASSNLGEQFF.

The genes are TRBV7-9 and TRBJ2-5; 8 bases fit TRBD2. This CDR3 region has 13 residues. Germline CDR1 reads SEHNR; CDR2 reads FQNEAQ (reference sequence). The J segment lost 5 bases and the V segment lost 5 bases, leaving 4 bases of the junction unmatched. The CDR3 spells CASSEREWETQYF. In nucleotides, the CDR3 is TGTGCCAGCAGCGAGCGGGAGTGGGAGACCCAGTACTTC.

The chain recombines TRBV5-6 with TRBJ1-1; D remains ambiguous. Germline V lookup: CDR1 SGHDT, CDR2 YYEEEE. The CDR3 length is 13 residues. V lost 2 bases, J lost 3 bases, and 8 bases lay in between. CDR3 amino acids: CASSFYGDTEAFF. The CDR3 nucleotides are TGTGCCAGCAGCTTTTACGGCGACACTGAAGCTTTCTTT.

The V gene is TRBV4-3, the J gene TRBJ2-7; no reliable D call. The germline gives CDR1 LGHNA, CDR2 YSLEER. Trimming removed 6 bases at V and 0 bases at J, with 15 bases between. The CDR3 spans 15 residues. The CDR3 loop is CASRGSLFSSYEQYF. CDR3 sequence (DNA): TGCGCCAGCAGGGGATCGTTATTTAGCTCCTACGAGCAGTACTTC.